This T cell receptor beta chain appears in the sequencing data of a study of CD8 T cells in Susac syndrome. With random hexamers, 0.5 to 1 ug RNA was reverse transcribed. MiXCR, applied by TCRdb to the immunoSEQ multiplex PCR reads, yields one record per CDR3 protein. Of about 200,000 distinct CDR3 sequences listed, 85% to 95% are singletons. CDR1 is SGHRS, CDR2 YFSETQ, per germline. This CDR3 contains 13 residues. V dropped 4 bases and J dropped 4 bases, with 11 bases sitting between them. Peripheral blood CD8+ and CD4+ T cells were profiled by TCR beta sequencing. This chain links TRBV5-1 with TRBJ2-5, with D perhaps given as TRBD1 or TRBD2 (6 bases each). Material: CD4+ T cells from PBMCs. The source is a human donor in good health. CDR3 bases: TGCGCCAGCAGCATGGGGGGCTCAGAGACCCAGTACTTC. It codes for CASSMGGSETQYF.